Described below is a single T cell receptor beta chain sequence and its context. The method was immunoSEQ multiplex PCR; TCRdb's version includes in-frame clones alone and lacks a portion of them. The sample gives more than 95,000 clones, roughly 92% of which show up once; roughly 2.7% is in the top ten. This sample is part of a study of control samples from healthy donors and cancer patients. V lost 9 bases and J lost 1, with 15 bases in between. This CDR3 comprises 14 residues. CDR1 MNHEY and CDR2 SVGAGI come from the germline V gene. V is TRBV6-5 and J is TRBJ1-1, with unresolved D. This clonotype was obtained from a man aged 25 to 40 in good health. Sequencing used blood. In DNA form, the CDR3 reads TGTGCCAGTAGATGGAGACACAAGAACACTGAAGCTTTCTTT. It specifies CASRWRHKNTEAFF.